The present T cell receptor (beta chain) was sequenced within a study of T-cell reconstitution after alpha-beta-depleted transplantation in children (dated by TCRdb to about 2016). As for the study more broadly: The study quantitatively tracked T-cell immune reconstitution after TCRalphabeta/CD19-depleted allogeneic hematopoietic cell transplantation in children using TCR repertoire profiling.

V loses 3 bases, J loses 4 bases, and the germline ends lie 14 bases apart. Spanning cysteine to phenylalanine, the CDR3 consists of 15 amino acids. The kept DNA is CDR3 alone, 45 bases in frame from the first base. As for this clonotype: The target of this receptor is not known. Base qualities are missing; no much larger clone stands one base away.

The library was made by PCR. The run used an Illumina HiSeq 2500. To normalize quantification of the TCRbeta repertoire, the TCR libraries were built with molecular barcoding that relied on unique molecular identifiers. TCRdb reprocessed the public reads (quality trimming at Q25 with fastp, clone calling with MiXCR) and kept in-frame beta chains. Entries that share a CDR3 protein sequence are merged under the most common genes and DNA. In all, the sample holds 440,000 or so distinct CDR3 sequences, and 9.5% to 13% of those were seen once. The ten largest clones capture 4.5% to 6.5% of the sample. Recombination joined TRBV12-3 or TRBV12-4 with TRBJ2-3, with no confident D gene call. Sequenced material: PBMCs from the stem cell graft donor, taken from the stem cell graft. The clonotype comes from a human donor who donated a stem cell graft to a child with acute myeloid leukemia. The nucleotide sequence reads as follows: TGTGCCAGCAGTTTTTCTGCGGCAGGATCAGATACGCAGTATTTT. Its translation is CASSFSAAGSDTQYF.